The T cell receptor beta chain under discussion was sequenced for a study of OX40 agonist ivuxolimab in advanced cancers. Study findings and constraints: Part of the nonresponder group also had normalized T-cell clonal expansion that was low.

The V gene's germline CDR1 is SGHRS and CDR2 YFSETQ. Trimming shortened V by 4 bases and J by 7 bases, and 11 bases separated the two germline ends. The CDR3 consists of 13 residues. Remarks on this clone: Its target is not known.

The protocol was immunoSEQ multiplex PCR, while the TCRdb copy is restricted to in-frame clones and leaves out a portion. Of 100,000 to 150,000 clones listed, 85% to 95% are singletons. Autoimmune disease history or systemic immunosuppression was exclusionary. The source of this sequence is an adult with an advanced solid tumor such as melanoma, head and neck, liver or kidney cancer. The chain couples TRBV5-1 to TRBJ1-4; D possibly corresponds to TRBD1 (5 bases). The sequencing here drew on CD4+ or CD8+ T cells sorted from blood, taken in a trial of the OX40 agonist ivuxolimab. CDR3 in amino acids: CASSAGYSEKLFF. In DNA, the CDR3 is TGCGCCAGCAGCGCAGGGTATAGTGAAAAACTGTTTTTT.